Below are 8 T cell receptor beta chains sequenced from a single sample in a study of T cell clonality in common variable immunodeficiency. Assay used: immunoSEQ multiplex PCR; TCRdb lists only in-frame clones, some missing. The sample shows about 52,000 clones, none of them appearing just once. The sample consisted of peripheral blood mononuclear cells. These receptors were obtained from a person aged 18 to 69 in good health.

This clone was detected many times. This chain's CDR3 is CSVELAANEKLFF. Partial CDR3 DNA: TGCAGCGTTGAGTTAGCCGCTAATGAAAAA. The chain employs TRBV29-1 and TRBJ1-4, with D unclear. The read terminates 3 residues ahead of where the CDR3 ends, so the germline J gene completes it. The CDR3 sequence is 13 residues long. Germline values: CDR1 SQVTM, CDR2 ANQGSEA. Trimming pared 3 bases from V and 3 bases from J, leaving 8 bases between.

This clone was detected a few times. Sequencing ends 3 residues short of the CDR3 end; the germline J gene provides the rest. This chain uses TRBV5-1 with TRBJ2-5, with 10 bases lining up with TRBD1. This CDR3 comprises 15 residues. The V and J ends lost 5 bases and 3 bases, in that order; junction bases with no gene match: 7. Looked up from germline, CDR1 is SGHRS and CDR2 is YFSETQ. The CDR3 loop is CASSTRGTGEETQYF. CDR3 bases read: TGCGCCAGCAGTACACGCGGGACAGGGGAAGAGACC.

This clone was counted at least ten times. The sequence runs out 3 residues before the end of the CDR3; the remainder is reconstructed from the germline J gene. This chain joins TRBV19 and TRBJ2-7, with D possibly TRBD2 on 5 matching bases. CDR1 and CDR2 (germline): LNHDA, SQIVND (reference sequence). This CDR3 spans 14 amino acids. V was pared by 5 bases and J by 3 bases, with 14 bases between. The sequenced part of the CDR3 DNA is TGTGCCAGTAGTTGGGCTAGCACAGACTACGAG. Amino acid sequence: CASSWASTDYE. The complete CDR3 sequence is CASSWASTDYEQYF.

The table lists this clone with many counts. The sequenced fragment ends 3 residues before the CDR3 boundary, so the rest is inferred from the germline J gene. The chain uses TRBV20-1 and TRBJ2-7; 13 nucleotides align to TRBD2. Germline V gene data show CDR1 as DFQATT and CDR2 as SNEGSKA (reference sequence). V dropped 3 bases and J dropped 2; count of bases not matched to a gene: 1. This CDR3 comprises 14 residues. CDR3 sequence reads: CSARTSGRTYEQYF. The sequenced CDR3 bases are TGCAGTGCTAGGACTAGCGGGAGGACCTACGAG.

This clone has ten or more counts. The CDR3 is cut off 3 residues early in the read; its end comes from the germline J gene. V gene TRBV19 combines with J gene TRBJ1-5; 8 nucleotides align to TRBD1. V was clipped by 4 bases and J by 5 bases; unmatched bases: 1. Germline CDR1 LNHDA, CDR2 SQIVND (reference sequence). This CDR3 region has 13 residues. The CDR3 reads CASSTQGDQPQHF. CDR3 DNA, as far as it was read: TGTGCCAGTAGTACACAGGGGGATCAGCCC.

In this sample, this clone turned up many times. The CDR3 bases that were read are TGCGCCAGCAGCTTGGGGACTAGCGGGGATCAAGAGACC. Protein sequence: CASSLGTSGDQET. The whole CDR3 is CASSLGTSGDQETQYF. This chain links TRBV5-1 with TRBJ2-5, with 12 bases matching TRBD2. The read gets to within 3 residues of the CDR3 end, and the germline J gene fills in the rest. Trimming at V came to 0 bases and at J to 2 bases, leaving 2 bases not matched to a gene. Germline V lookup: CDR1 SGHRS, CDR2 YFSETQ. The CDR3 totals 16 residues.

The sample holds many counts of this clone. The read terminates 3 residues before the CDR3 end, so the remaining end is supplied by the germline J gene. This chain links TRBV11-2 with TRBJ2-1; 8 bases map to TRBD1. The CDR3 sequence is 14 residues long. J was trimmed by 9 bases and V by 5 bases; bases with no gene match: 9. The germline V gene has CDR1 SGHAT and CDR2 FQNNGV. The sequenced part of the CDR3 DNA is TGTGCCAGCAGCCAACGGACAGGGTTAGGTGAG. Translating it yields CASSQRTGLGE. The entire CDR3 sequence reads CASSQRTGLGEQFF.

This clone was seen at least ten times. The read ends 3 residues early relative to the CDR3; the germline J gene fills the gap. The chain combines TRBV5-1 with TRBJ2-5; TRBD1 agrees at 7 bases. V lost 3 bases and J lost 5; bases outside the gene matches: 10. This CDR3 contains 15 residues. Germline V gene data show CDR1 as SGHRS and CDR2 as YFSETQ. The CDR3: CASSSRTGEWETQYF. Incomplete CDR3 DNA: TGCGCCAGCAGCTCGAGGACAGGTGAATGGGAGACC.